This T cell receptor (beta chain) is from a study of OX40 agonist ivuxolimab in advanced cancers. Generated by immunoSEQ multiplex PCR, the TCRdb table keeps only in-frame clones and is missing some. Counted here are tens of thousands of clones, 85% occurring once; the ten biggest clones make up about a fifth. Germline assignment: CDR1 GTSNPN and CDR2 SVGIG (reference sequence). The CDR3 contains 13 residues. The V and J ends lost 8 bases and 7 bases respectively, with 17 bases between them. The chain carries TRBV30 and TRBJ1-4; possible D gene TRBD1, 5 bases. The sample was CD4+ or CD8+ T cells sorted from blood, taken in a trial of the OX40 agonist ivuxolimab. The sequence came from an adult with an advanced solid tumor such as melanoma, head and neck, liver or kidney cancer. Here the CDR3 DNA reads TGTGCCAACACGGGGGTACCACGTGAAAAACTGTTTTTT. It encodes CANTGVPREKLFF.